This T cell receptor (beta chain) is from a study of blood T cell repertoires in COVID-19. For the study at large: COVID-19 samples, acute and convalescent, were from the United States, Italy and Spain. T cells, B-cell-depleted T cells, or PBMCs supplied cDNA or gDNA.

On this clone: The conserved phenylalanine or tryptophan is not found at the CDR3 terminus, so this likely reflects a read error. The DNA is left out, because the CDR3 cannot be placed on it with certainty; the CDR3 is given as TCRdb lists it.

Including both end residues, the CDR3 is 11 amino acids long. In germline, CDR1 is SQVTM, CDR2 ANQGSEA. Original handling: Cell counts per sample came from amplifying reference gene primers. Assay used: immunoSEQ multiplex PCR; TCRdb lists only in-frame clones, some missing. D and trimming come from the DNA, and the V and J calls and clone size come from that table. Of a few hundred thousand clones listed, just over 85% are singletons. This clonotype was sampled from a man aged 25-45 years who had recovered from COVID-19. Sequences were obtained from peripheral blood. The V call is TRBV29-1, the J call TRBJ1-6. The chain's CDR3 is CSVEAGSGIVI.